This entry is about one TCR beta chain. This clonotype was detected only a few times. Its antigen remains undetermined. Base qualities are not at hand, and no much larger clone is one base apart. This specimen comes from a study of human T cells and chemical hapten exposure (dated by TCRdb to about 2021). With regard to the full study: For sensitization, 2% DPC in acetone was applied to a roughly 2 cm by roughly 2 cm area of upper inner arm skin. Weekly therapeutic DPC doses were additionally applied to the scalp of patients throughout the approximately 24-week study period. Patch testing was performed on the upper back with Finn chambers containing 0.01% DPC, and the patch tests were scored after 6 days according to International Contact Dermatitis Research Group standards. The mostly female patient cohort included alopecia areata with under or over 50% scalp involvement, alopecia totalis and alopecia universalis. Libraries were pooled for sequencing, and variation in per-sample TCR yields was attributed mainly to small differences in library volumes within the pool. This study followed changes in the peripheral blood TCR repertoire in vivo during primary and secondary sensitization of alopecia patients to the hapten diphenylcyclopropenone (DPC). Blood samples were taken from patients before sensitization (week 0) and at 2, 6 and about 24 weeks after DPC sensitization. Roughly 30 alopecia patients provided blood for TCR sequencing at one to four time points (pre-sensitization, 2, 6 and 24 weeks).

Reading the label with the study, this specimen's time point is: patch test 3, about 24 weeks after DPC sensitization. According to the study, the label for this sample's treatment or condition signals: therapeutic diphenylcyclopropenone sensitization with weekly scalp DPC. Blood at each patch-test visit was drawn before the patch test was applied. Eligible patients were aged 18 to 70, diagnosed with alopecia, deemed suitable for DPC therapy, and excluded if pregnant. Total RNA was extracted from unfractionated whole blood collected in Tempus Blood RNA tubes. Study-wide conclusions, independent of this receptor: Repeated subsampling changed both the strength of the expansion versus patch-test correlation and the threshold at which that correlation became significant. A positive correlation was found between the number of PT1 expanded TCRs and patch test score, with significance reached at thresholds 8, 16 and 32 but not 4. All patients had alopecia, a presumed autoimmune disease, so their immune response might differ from that of healthy individuals. The number of TCRs above 1 in 1000 frequency did not change with DPC sensitization; there was no evidence of global repertoire structure alterations. Significantly more large CDR3 similarity clusters were formed by expanded TCRs than by pre-sensitization or healthy control sets, consistent with antigen-driven responses.

CDR1 and CDR2, per the germline V gene, are KGHSH and LQKENI. Trimming costs V 1 base and J 0 bases, and their ends lie 19 bases apart. Counted from cysteine to phenylalanine, this CDR3 has 20 amino acids. Only the CDR3 portion is preserved as DNA: 60 bases, with reading frame beginning at the first base. The library was made by RACE. Reads for this sample came from a NextSeq 500. During library preparation, unique molecular identifiers were attached to individual cDNA molecules so that TCRs could be counted quantitatively and reproducibly. For every blood RNA sample, sequencing covered both the TCR alpha and TCR beta chains. On the study's bioinformatics: A median of around 96,000 TCRs per sample was observed, with a range of about 23,224 to 750,000. The Decombinator software suite was used to annotate the V, J and CDR3 of the TCR reads. For PS versus PT1 abundance plots, all samples were subsampled to the same number of TCRs (28,000). TCRs were defined as expanded if absent before sensitization and observed at least eight times at the 2-week time point. Starting from the raw public reads, TCRdb applied fastp trimming at Q25, assembled clones with MiXCR and retained in-frame beta chains. Each CDR3 protein gets just one entry, which takes the most common genes and DNA from the rows behind it. TCRdb, not the original authors, processed these V and J calls. In this sample the table shows around 200,000 distinct CDR3 sequences, about 22% of which occur a single time. 2.5% of the sample comes from the top ten.

The sequence came from a woman in her 40s with alopecia areata. Some clones in this sample may be carry-over from other donors' samples. The V and J genes are TRBV18 and TRBJ2-6; the D match is possibly TRBD1 or TRBD2, with 5 bases aligned in each. The sample consisted of whole blood, taken in connection with sensitization to the hapten diphenylcyclopropenone (DPC). Read as DNA, the sequence is TGTGCCAGCTCACCACGGCAGGGAGTGTTGGTTAGCTCTGGGGCCAACGTCCTGACTTTC. Its protein reads: CASSPRQGVLVSSGANVLTF.